The 6 T cell receptor beta chains below all came from one sample that was sequenced in a study of blood T cell repertoires in COVID-19. Repertoires were generated with immunoSEQ multiplex PCR, while TCRdb's copy carries only in-frame clones and drops some. The sample has hundreds of thousands of clones, 85% to 90% seen once. Sequenced input: peripheral blood. The receptors derive from a man between 65 and 85 years old with acute or convalescent COVID-19.

The gene calls are TRBV4-2 and TRBJ1-2; possibly TRBD1 for D (6 bases). The V gene's germline CDR1 is LGHNA and CDR2 YNFKEQ. This CDR3 has 14 residues. Trimming pared 5 bases from V and 4 bases from J, leaving 14 bases between. CDR3 nucleotides: TGTGCCAGCAGCGACCCCAGGGGTACCTATGGCTACACCTTC. The encoded protein is CASSDPRGTYGYTF.

The chain links TRBV4-2 to TRBJ2-1; 11 bases agree with TRBD2. Germline V gene sequence: CDR1 LGHNA, CDR2 YNFKEQ. The V gene end was trimmed by 0 bases and the J gene end by 8 bases; junction bases not matched to a gene: 15. The CDR3 contains 19 residues. The chain's CDR3 is CASSQEGTLAGGLVDEQFF. The CDR3 DNA follows: TGTGCCAGCAGCCAAGAGGGGACCCTAGCGGGGGGTTTGGTCGATGAGCAGTTCTTC.

The V and J genes are TRBV30 and TRBJ1-6, with 8 bases lining up with TRBD1. V shed 5 bases, J shed 10 bases, and the junction held 7 bases outside the gene matches. Germline V gene lookup returns CDR1 GTSNPN and CDR2 SVGIG (reference sequence). The CDR3 extends over 13 amino acids. CDR3 DNA: TGTGCCTGGGCACAGGGGGTTGCGTCACCCCTCCACTTT. This gives the protein CAWAQGVASPLHF.

This clone was recorded once. In the same sample, other DNA sequences code for this CDR3. CDR3 bases: TGTGCCAGCTCACCATCAGGCGGGTATGGCTACACCTTC. Residues: CASSPSGGYGYTF. The chain has TRBV18 and TRBJ1-2; D gene uncertain. This CDR3 comprises 13 residues. CDR1 KGHSH and CDR2 LQKENI come from the germline V gene. V was cut by 2 bases and J by 5 bases, with 9 bases left in between.

V usage is TRBV14 and J usage is TRBJ2-3, with TRBD2 matching 12 bases. V trimming: 1 base; J trimming: 9 bases; junction bases outside the gene matches: 8. Germline V lookup: CDR1 SGHDN, CDR2 FVKESK. The CDR3 is 16 amino acids. This chain's CDR3 is CASSQGSTSGSETQYF. In DNA form, the CDR3 reads TGTGCCAGCAGCCAAGGGTCGACTAGCGGGAGTGAAACGCAGTATTTT.

V is TRBV5-6 and J is TRBJ1-1; TRBD1 is a possible D gene (5 bases). Between the trimmed V and J ends, which lost 0 bases and 2 bases, there was a span of 14 bases. CDR3 length equals 16 residues. Germline V CDR1 and CDR2: SGHDT, YYEEEE. CDR3 sequence reads: CASSLAGRGGNTEAFF. CDR3 DNA: TGTGCCAGCAGCTTGGCCGGAAGGGGAGGCAACACTGAAGCTTTCTTT. Combining the CDR3 with reference TRBV5-6 and TRBJ1-1 gives the whole variable domain DAGVTQSPTHLIKTRGQQVTLRCSPKSGHDTVSWYQQALGQGPQFIFQYYEEEERQRGNFPDRFSGHQFPNYSSELNVNALLLGDSALYLCASSLAGRGGNTEAFFGQGTRLTVV.